What follows are 6 T cell receptor beta chains derived from one specimen sequenced in a study of T cell changes during pregnancy in multiple sclerosis. Generated by immunoSEQ multiplex PCR, the TCRdb table keeps only in-frame clones and is missing some. The table lists about 59,000 clones, about 94% of them singletons. Source: CD8+ T cells from peripheral blood mononuclear cells, taken in the third trimester of pregnancy. These receptors were obtained from a female donor with multiple sclerosis, enrolled in a pregnancy study.

The chain employs TRBV5-6 and TRBJ2-7; 16 bases agree with TRBD2. The CDR3 sequence is 17 residues long. V was clipped by 7 bases and J by 4 bases; unmatched bases: 11. The germline V gene has CDR1 SGHDT and CDR2 YYEEEE. CDR3 nucleotides: TGTGCCAGCCGACCCTCGGGACTAGCGGGAGGGCCGTACGAGCAGTACTTC. It yields the protein CASRPSGLAGGPYEQYF. The whole variable domain, filled in from reference TRBV5-6 and TRBJ2-7, reads DAGVTQSPTHLIKTRGQQVTLRCSPKSGHDTVSWYQQALGQGPQFIFQYYEEEERQRGNFPDRFSGHQFPNYSSELNVNALLLGDSALYLCASRPSGLAGGPYEQYFGPGTRLTVT.

CDR3 DNA: TGTGCCAGTACCTCGGGGTTAGGGCCCCAGCATTTT. This translates into CASTSGLGPQHF. The chain couples TRBV19 to TRBJ1-5; no definite D call. The CDR3 covers 12 residues. Trimming left V 7 bases short and J 9 bases short, with 13 bases between. Germline lookup yields CDR1 LNHDA and CDR2 SQIVND (reference sequence).

V is TRBV28 and J is TRBJ2-5, with a possible D match to TRBD2 (5 bases). Germline CDR1 reads MDHEN; CDR2 reads SYDVKM. The CDR3 has 13 residues. V shed 6 bases and J shed 3 bases, with 11 bases lying between them. CDR3 DNA sequence: TGTGCCAGCAGCTTAATGGAGGAAGAGACCCAGTACTTC. It translates to CASSLMEEETQYF.

The chain links TRBV19 to TRBJ1-2; tentative D call: TRBD1 (5 bases). The germline CDR1 and CDR2 sequences are LNHDA and SQIVND (reference sequence). The CDR3 loop spans 14 amino acids. Deletions cut 1 base from V and 4 bases from J, with 10 bases between. CDR3 region: CASSIGGTIYGYTF. CDR3 in DNA: TGTGCCAGTAGTATAGGCGGGACTATCTATGGCTACACCTTC.

The chain recombines TRBV9 with TRBJ2-3; D uncertain. The CDR3 length is 18 residues. Deletions cut 0 bases from V and 3 bases from J, with 20 bases between. The V gene's germline CDR1 is SGDLS and CDR2 YYNGEE. The CDR3 region is CASSVGLTLGGWTDTQYF. In DNA, the CDR3 is TGTGCCAGCAGCGTAGGTCTGACTTTAGGCGGTTGGACAGATACGCAGTATTTT. The variable domain in full, with the rest retrieved from reference TRBV9 and TRBJ2-3, is DSGVTQTPKHLITATGQRVTLRCSPRSGDLSVYWYQQSLDQGLQFLIQYYNGEERAKGNILERFSAQQFPDLHSELNLSSLELGDSALYFCASSVGLTLGGWTDTQYFGPGTRLTVL.

This clone has more than one count but fewer than ten. V usage is TRBV29-1 and J usage is TRBJ1-1, with D maybe TRBD1 (6 bases). The CDR3 extends over 12 amino acids. From germline, CDR1 is SQVTM and CDR2 ANQGSEA. V lost 6 bases and J lost 11, with 19 bases in between. The CDR3 region is CSVDTSGALAFF. In DNA form, the CDR3 reads TGCAGCGTCGATACTTCAGGGGCGCTCGCTTTCTTT. Full variable domain (outside the CDR3, taken from reference TRBV29-1 and TRBJ1-1): SAVISQKPSRDICQRGTSLTIQCQVDSQVTMMFWYRQQPGQSLTLIATANQGSEATYESGFVIDKFPISRPNLTFSTLTVSNMSPEDSSIYLCSVDTSGALAFFGQGTRLTVV.